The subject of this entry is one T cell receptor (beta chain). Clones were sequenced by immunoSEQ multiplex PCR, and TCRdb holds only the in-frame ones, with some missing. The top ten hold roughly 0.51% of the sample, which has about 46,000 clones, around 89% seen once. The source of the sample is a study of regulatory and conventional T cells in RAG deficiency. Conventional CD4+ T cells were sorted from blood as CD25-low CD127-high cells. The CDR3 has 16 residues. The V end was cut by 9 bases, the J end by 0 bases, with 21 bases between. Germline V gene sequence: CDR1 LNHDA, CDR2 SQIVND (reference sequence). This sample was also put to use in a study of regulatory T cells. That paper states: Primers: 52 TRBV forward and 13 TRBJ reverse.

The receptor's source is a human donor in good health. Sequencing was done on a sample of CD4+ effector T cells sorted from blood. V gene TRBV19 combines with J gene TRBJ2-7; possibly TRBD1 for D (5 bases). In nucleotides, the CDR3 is TGTGCCAGCCAAATGCAGGGATTTGCTAGCTCCTACGAGCAGTACTTC. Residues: CASQMQGFASSYEQYF.